This TCR beta chain emerged from a study of T cells in Graves' hyperthyroidism and ophthalmopathy. General study results and limits: Ophthalmopathy was distinguished from stable hyperthyroidism by 13 V-J signatures.

Among the patients, aged 18 to 65, hyperthyroidism was newly diagnosed and had lasted under 2 months. Uncontrolled infection, other autoimmune disease, pregnancy and lactation each barred patients from inclusion. Diagnoses were made from clinical symptoms, serum measures (thyroxine and TRAb), thyroid ultrasound and orbital computed tomography. The CDR3 regions of TCR beta were amplified from RNA transcripts. The HTBI primer set was used in a first-round RT-PCR of the TCR CDR3. TCRdb ran MiXCR on the multiplex PCR reads and lists one entry per CDR3 protein. The sample carries approximately 400,000 distinct CDR3 sequences, about 15% recorded once. Ten or more counts support this clonotype. Its antigen is as yet unknown. The V end was cut by 0 bases, the J end by 0 bases, with 6 bases between. The CDR3 is 14 amino acids. CDR1 is MNHEY, CDR2 SVGAGI, per germline.

The origin of this receptor is a woman in her twenties or thirties with Graves' hyperthyroidism. The source material was blood. This chain connects TRBV6-5 to TRBJ2-7; D remains ambiguous. The CDR3 reads CASSYSYSSYEQYF. The CDR3 DNA follows: TGTGCCAGCAGTTACTCGTACAGCTCCTACGAGCAGTACTTC.